Listed below are T cell receptor beta chains from one sample, sequenced in a study of blood T cell repertoires in COVID-19. Libraries were prepared by immunoSEQ multiplex PCR; TCRdb keeps only in-frame clonotypes and omits some of them. The sample carries more than 90,000 clones, about 70% recorded once. The sequenced material came from peripheral blood. These receptors were collected from a woman aged 55-70 years in a cohort sampled during active or convalescent COVID-19. Each CDR3 is given with its conserved first and last residue. Clone size is stated in some rows and not others, as once, few, many or a class when expanded.

V gene	clone size	CDR3 protein
TRBV2	NA	CASSESSGGVTPETQYF
TRBV5-1	once	CASSQDLTGTVNNEQFF
TRBV21-1	NA	CASSTRGGQEAFF
TRBV5-6	NA	CASSLLAGAGDTQYF
TRBV19	NA	CASSMMQGQTQYF
TRBV29-1	NA	CSVALGANGYTF
TRBV6-5	many	CASTSGHEAFF
TRBV10-3	once	CAIRPGLAGLYEQYF
TRBV7-7	NA	CASSATGTGVTEAFF
TRBV30	NA	CVDRKDTGELFF